The rows below give T cell receptor beta chains drawn from one sample of a study of identical twins. Via MiXCR, TCRdb re-called the 5' RACE reads, giving one row per CDR3 protein. The sample has approximately 680,000 distinct CDR3 sequences, about 7.6% seen once. This sample also appeared in a second study, on yellow fever vaccine responses in identical twins.

The source material was PBMCs. The source is a woman aged 18-29 years in good health. Each CDR3 is given with its conserved first and last residue. The D gene is left open where the match is weak. The size entry is marked missing in some rows and otherwise reads once, few, many or a size class.

cdr3_length	v_call	j_call	clone_size	d_call	cdr3_aa	cdr3_nt
13	TRBV5-6	TRBJ1-2	many	.	CASSLEENYGYTF	TGTGCCAGCAGCCTGGAAGAGAACTATGGCTACACCTTC
14	TRBV27	TRBJ2-3	.	.	CASSRLLSGDTQYF	TGTGCCAGCAGTCGCCTTCTTTCTGGAGATACGCAGTATTTT
16	TRBV3-1	TRBJ2-5	.	.	CASSQVRTAVQETQYF	TGTGCCAGCAGCCAAGTAAGGACAGCGGTTCAAGAGACCCAGTACTTC
14	TRBV5-6	TRBJ2-2	many	.	CASSPGRYTGELFF	TGTGCCAGCAGCCCGGGAAGGTACACCGGGGAGCTGTTTTTT
13	TRBV3-1	TRBJ2-1	many	.	CASSQGKLNEQFF	TGTGCCAGCAGCCAAGGCAAGCTCAATGAGCAGTTCTTC
15	TRBV20-1	TRBJ1-4	many	.	CSASPTGPFNEKLFF	TGCAGTGCTAGTCCTACCGGGCCGTTTAATGAAAAACTGTTTTTT
13	TRBV20-1	TRBJ2-7	.	.	CSACPGPTYEQYF	TGCAGTGCTTGCCCGGGACCGACGTACGAGCAGTACTTC
15	TRBV5-1	TRBJ1-1	few	.	CASSFRGSTDSEAFF	TGCGCCAGCAGCTTTCGGGGGAGCACTGACTCTGAAGCTTTCTTT
13	TRBV3-1	TRBJ1-5	many	.	CASSQGRTQPQHF	TGTGCCAGCAGCCAGGGACGGACTCAGCCCCAGCATTTT
13	TRBV13	TRBJ2-5	few	.	CASSLGSVETQYF	TGTGCCAGCAGCTTAGGATCTGTCGAGACCCAGTACTTC
16	TRBV5-5	TRBJ2-6	.	TRBD1	CASSRQGYSGANVLTF	TGTGCCAGCAGCCGACAGGGGTACTCTGGGGCCAACGTCCTGACTTTC
12	TRBV12-3/TRBV12-4	TRBJ2-1	many	.	CASGFLNNEQFF	TGTGCCAGCGGTTTTCTGAACAATGAGCAGTTCTTC
15	TRBV25-1	TRBJ1-5	few	.	CASSEGPGVYQPQHF	TGTGCCAGCAGTGAAGGTCCAGGGGTGTATCAGCCCCAGCATTTT
13	TRBV7-6	TRBJ2-2	many	.	CASSLTHTGELFF	TGTGCCAGCAGCCTTACCCACACCGGGGAGCTGTTTTTT
13	TRBV7-2	TRBJ2-1	many	.	CASSLVRENEQFF	TGTGCCAGCAGCTTAGTTCGGGAAAATGAGCAGTTCTTC
13	TRBV6-6	TRBJ1-2	.	.	CASSFDRIYGYTF	TGTGCCAGCAGCTTTGACCGGATCTATGGCTACACCTTC
15	TRBV6-2/TRBV6-3	TRBJ2-1	few	TRBD2	CASSRGTSGTNEQFF	TGTGCCAGCAGCAGAGGGACTAGCGGGACCAATGAGCAGTTCTTC
15	TRBV20-1	TRBJ1-1	.	.	CSAPLFRGGNTEAFF	TGCAGTGCCCCTCTTTTCAGGGGAGGGAACACTGAAGCTTTCTTT
15	TRBV12-3/TRBV12-4	TRBJ2-2	.	.	CASSLRQGRTGELFF	TGTGCCAGCAGTTTGCGGCAGGGGCGAACCGGGGAGCTGTTTTTT
15	TRBV9	TRBJ2-3	.	.	CASSATRGKSDPQYF	TGTGCCAGCAGCGCTACGCGGGGCAAGAGCGATCCGCAGTATTTT
15	TRBV4-1	TRBJ1-1	few	TRBD1	CASSPPPGQGSEAFF	TGCGCCAGCAGTCCCCCCCCGGGACAGGGGAGTGAAGCTTTCTTT
14	TRBV29-1	TRBJ1-2	.	TRBD1	CSAILMDRVDGYTF	TGCAGCGCCATCCTGATGGACAGGGTGGACGGCTACACCTTC
14	TRBV12-3/TRBV12-4	TRBJ2-5	.	.	CASNFAGYQETQYF	TGTGCCAGCAACTTCGCAGGGTACCAAGAGACCCAGTACTTC
15	TRBV12-3/TRBV12-4	TRBJ1-2	.	.	CASRPGGGNYYGYTF	TGTGCCAGCAGGCCCGGCGGAGGGAATTACTATGGCTACACCTTC